The clone carrying this TCR beta chain has ten or more counts. No antigen is known for it. This specimen comes from a study of T cells in Graves' hyperthyroidism and ophthalmopathy. Amplification of TCR beta CDR3 regions used RNA as the template. During a first-round RT-PCR of the TCR CDR3, the HTBI primer set was used. Via MiXCR, TCRdb re-called the multiplex PCR reads, giving one row per CDR3 protein. The data hold about 500,000 distinct CDR3 sequences, with 14% observed a single time. The CDR3 is made up of 15 amino acids. Germline values: CDR1 SGHRS, CDR2 YFSETQ. Trimming removed 3 bases from V and 3 bases from J; junction bases left unmatched: 6. Points from the study as a whole: Researchers report that a 13 V-J model separated ophthalmopathy from stable hyperthyroidism.

The source is a woman aged 18-29 years with Graves' hyperthyroidism. Sequenced material: blood. The chain recombines TRBV5-1 with TRBJ1-5; 7 bases agree with TRBD1. In DNA, the CDR3 is TGCGCCAGCAGCTCGCTGGGACAGCCCAATCAGCCCCAGCATTTT. Protein product: CASSSLGQPNQPQHF.